This T cell receptor beta chain was retrieved from a study of cytomegalovirus exposure and HLA in healthy donors. Study information: One earlier analysis, a look at 150 million to 200 million T cells, found more than 100 million unique TCR beta sequences. Study-wide results and limits: Presence/absence results assume similar sequencing depth per donor, which may not hold. TCR beta chains numbering about 160 were designated cytomegalovirus-associated. There was a cluster of highly shared sequence variants that was likely a sequencing artifact.

As regards this clone: Antigen unknown.

CDR3 length: 16 residues. Use of 60 Vbeta and 13 Jbeta primers characterized the PCR. This table comes from immunoSEQ multiplex PCR, and its TCRdb copy is limited to in-frame clones, with some not included. The top ten clones hold around 1.7% of a sample with 170,000 or so clones, around 83% of them seen once. The clonotype comes from a man aged 50-60 years in good health and CMV-seronegative. Source material: PBMCs. This chain uses TRBV21-1 with TRBJ1-5; the table's D gene call, TRBD1, was not cross checked with the DNA. TRBV21-1 is listed as a pseudogene. The chain's CDR3 is CASSKEAGITDQPQHF. The CDR3 nucleotides read TGTGCCAGCAGCAAAGAGGCAGGGATCACGGATCAGCCCCAGCATTTT.